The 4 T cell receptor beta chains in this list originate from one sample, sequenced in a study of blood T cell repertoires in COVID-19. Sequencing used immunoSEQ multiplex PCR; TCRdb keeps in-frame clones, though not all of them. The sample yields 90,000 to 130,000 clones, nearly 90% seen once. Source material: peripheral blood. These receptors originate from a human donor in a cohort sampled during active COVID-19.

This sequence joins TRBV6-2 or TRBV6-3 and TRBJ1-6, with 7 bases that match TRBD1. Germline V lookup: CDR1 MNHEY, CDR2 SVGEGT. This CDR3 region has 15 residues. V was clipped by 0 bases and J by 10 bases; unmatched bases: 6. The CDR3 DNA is TGTGCCAGCAGTTACTCGACAGGGTCCCGATCACCCCTCCACTTT. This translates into CASSYSTGSRSPLHF.

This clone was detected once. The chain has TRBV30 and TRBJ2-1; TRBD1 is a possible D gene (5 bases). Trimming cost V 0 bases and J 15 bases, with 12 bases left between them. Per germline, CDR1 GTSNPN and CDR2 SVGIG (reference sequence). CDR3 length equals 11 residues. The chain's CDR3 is CAWSVQQGGFF. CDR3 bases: TGTGCCTGGAGTGTACAGCAGGGTGGGTTCTTC. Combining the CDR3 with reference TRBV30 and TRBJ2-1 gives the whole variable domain SQTIHQWPATLVQPVGSPLSLECTVEGTSNPNLYWYRQAAGRGLQLLFYSVGIGQISSEVPQNLSASRPQDRQFILSSKKLLLSDSGFYLCAWSVQQGGFFGPGTRLTVL.

The CDR3 sequence is CASSQDYSPDYGYTF. The DNA for the CDR3 is TGCGCCAGCAGCCAAGATTATAGCCCGGACTATGGCTACACCTTC. V is TRBV4-3 and J is TRBJ1-2; D gene ambiguous. Deletions cut 0 bases from V and 3 bases from J, with 11 bases between. The CDR3 loop spans 15 amino acids. In germline, CDR1 is LGHNA, CDR2 YSLEER.

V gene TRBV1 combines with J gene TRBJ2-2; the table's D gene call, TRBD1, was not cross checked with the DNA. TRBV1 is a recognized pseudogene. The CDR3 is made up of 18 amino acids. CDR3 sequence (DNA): TGCACCAGCAGCCAACGATATTCGACAGGGGGTTTGACCGGGGAGCTGTTTTTT. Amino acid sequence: CTSSQRYSTGGLTGELFF.